The following is a T cell receptor beta chain sequence with its context. Assay: immunoSEQ multiplex PCR; the TCRdb copy retains only in-frame clones and omits some. The table records about 140,000 clones, 85% of them present only once. This sample is drawn from a study of blood T cell repertoires in COVID-19. The sequence was collected from a man between 45 and 60 years old with acute or convalescent COVID-19. Sequencing was done on a sample of peripheral blood.

As DNA, the CDR3 is TGTGCCAGCAGCCCGACCCGGGGGGCGGAGGAGACCCAGTACTTC. Its protein product is CASSPTRGAEETQYF. The chain joins TRBV5-4 to TRBJ2-5; a weak D match, TRBD2 (7 bases). CDR3 length equals 15 residues. Per germline, CDR1 SGHNT and CDR2 YYREEE (reference sequence). The germline V and J ends were trimmed by 4 bases and 5 bases, with 18 bases remaining between them.